The 16 T cell receptor beta chains in this list originate from one sample, sequenced in a study of shared clonotypes between healthy human individuals. Profiled with immunoSEQ multiplex PCR; TCRdb holds only in-frame clones, not every one. The sample lists about 980,000 clones; approximately 80% were seen once. The specimen was memory CD4+ T cells sorted from blood. Sample subset: CD45RA-negative fraction. The receptor set was obtained from a man aged 18 to 29 in good health.

This clone appeared a few times. V and J are TRBV5-4 and TRBJ1-1; D remains ambiguous. The germline V gene has CDR1 SGHNT and CDR2 YYREEE (reference sequence). This CDR3 comprises 17 residues. Deletions cut 1 base from V and 1 base from J, with 17 bases between. This CDR3 is CASSLWSGPRGNTEAFF. Here the CDR3 DNA reads TGTGCCAGCAGCTTGTGGTCAGGCCCCCGCGGGAACACTGAAGCTTTCTTT.

The chain employs TRBV30 and TRBJ2-5; maybe TRBD2 (6 bases). Looked up from germline, CDR1 is GTSNPN and CDR2 is SVGIG (reference sequence). V lost 2 bases to trimming and J lost 2 bases, with 15 bases between them. This CDR3 region has 15 residues. The CDR3 region is CAWSISGLTQETQYF. The CDR3 DNA is TGTGCCTGGAGTATTAGCGGACTTACGCAAGAGACCCAGTACTTC.

V usage is TRBV10-2 and J usage is TRBJ1-5, with TRBD1 matching 8 bases. J lost 7 bases, V lost 8 bases, and 13 bases had no gene match. The CDR3 is 15 amino acids. CDR1 and CDR2 from the germline V gene are WSHSY and SAAADI. The CDR3 bases are TGCGCCAGCGGGGCCGGGACAGGTGTGGGACAGCCCCAGCATTTT. Its protein product is CASGAGTGVGQPQHF.

A word on this clone: Other nucleotide sequences from this sample produce the same CDR3. The chain couples TRBV5-1 to TRBJ2-5, with D unclear. V was pared by 0 bases and J by 1 base, with 7 bases between. Looked up from germline, CDR1 is SGHRS and CDR2 is YFSETQ. This CDR3 is 14 amino acids long. This CDR3 reads CASSLGAGQETQYF. For the CDR3, the DNA is TGCGCCAGCAGCTTGGGGGCTGGCCAAGAGACCCAGTACTTC. The variable domain in full, with the rest retrieved from reference TRBV5-1 and TRBJ2-5, is KAGVTQTPRYLIKTRGQQVTLSCSPISGHRSVSWYQQTPGQGLQFLFEYFSETQRNKGNFPGRFSGRQFSNSRSEMNVSTLELGDSALYLCASSLGAGQETQYFGPGTRLLVL.

This chain joins TRBV10-1 and TRBJ2-7; D remains ambiguous. The ends were cut back, 0 bases at V and 2 bases at J, with 17 bases in the middle. This CDR3 contains 17 residues. Germline values: CDR1 WNHNN, CDR2 SYGVQD (reference sequence). The CDR3 here is CASSESSVAARTYEQYF. The CDR3 nucleotides read TGCGCCAGCAGTGAGTCGTCGGTCGCAGCCCGGACCTACGAGCAGTACTTC.

This chain connects TRBV6-5 to TRBJ2-7; 8 nucleotides agree with TRBD1. This CDR3 contains 13 residues. Trimming removed 5 bases from V and 6 bases from J; junction bases left unmatched: 6. Germline V gene lookup returns CDR1 MNHEY and CDR2 SVGAGI. CDR3 bases: TGTGCCAGCAGTAGCGGACAGGGTACCGAGCAGTACTTC. Protein sequence: CASSSGQGTEQYF.

This clone has a count of ten or more. Other DNA sequences in the sample encode the same CDR3. The V call is TRBV18, the J call TRBJ1-6; 9 bases are shared with TRBD1. V gave up 6 bases and J gave up 7 bases; unmatched junction bases: 4. Per germline, CDR1 KGHSH and CDR2 LQKENI. The length of the CDR3 is 14 residues. CDR3 protein: CASSGQGGNSPLHF. The CDR3 bases are TGTGCCAGCTCGGGACAGGGCGGGAATTCACCCCTCCACTTT.

The CDR3 nucleotides read TGTGCCAGTAGCGGCTTGACAGGGTATACCACTGAAGCTTTCTTT. It encodes CASSGLTGYTTEAFF. This rearrangement joins TRBV19 to TRBJ1-1; 7 nucleotides align to TRBD1. The CDR3 spans 15 residues. After removal of 6 bases from V and 4 bases from J, the junction contained 11 bases not matched to a gene. CDR1 and CDR2 from the germline V gene are LNHDA and SQIVND (reference sequence). The whole variable domain, filled in from reference TRBV19 and TRBJ1-1, reads DGGITQSPKYLFRKEGQNVTLSCEQNLNHDAMYWYRQDPGQGLRLIYYSQIVNDFQKGDIAEGYSVSREKKESFPLTVTSAQKNPTAFYLCASSGLTGYTTEAFFGQGTRLTVV.

The chain has TRBV30 and TRBJ2-3; weak D call: TRBD2 (5 bases). The CDR3 spans 14 residues. Germline lookup yields CDR1 GTSNPN and CDR2 SVGIG (reference sequence). V was clipped by 1 base and J by 3 bases, with 11 bases between them. CDR3 bases: TGTGCCTGGAGTGGATGGGAGAAGACAGATACGCAGTATTTT. This sequence encodes CAWSGWEKTDTQYF. Using reference TRBV30 and TRBJ2-3 for the parts outside the CDR3, the full variable domain is SQTIHQWPATLVQPVGSPLSLECTVEGTSNPNLYWYRQAAGRGLQLLFYSVGIGQISSEVPQNLSASRPQDRQFILSSKKLLLSDSGFYLCAWSGWEKTDTQYFGPGTRLTVL.

This chain links TRBV18 with TRBJ2-3; D gene unclear. V gave up 6 bases and J gave up 4 bases, with 11 bases separating them. The CDR3 length is 13 residues. The germline V gene has CDR1 KGHSH and CDR2 LQKENI. DNA of the CDR3: TGTGCCAGCTCTCCGGGTATCGCAGATACGCAGTATTTT. Its translation is CASSPGIADTQYF.

J is TRBJ2-5 and V is TRBV28; D may correspond to TRBD1 or TRBD2 (5 bases each). V gave up 3 bases and J gave up 5 bases, with 13 bases separating them. The CDR3 totals 14 residues. From germline, CDR1 is MDHEN and CDR2 SYDVKM. The CDR3 coding sequence is TGTGCCAGCAGTTTTTTGGGACCGGGGGAGACCCAGTACTTC. Encoded protein: CASSFLGPGETQYF.

V and J are TRBV5-4 and TRBJ2-1, with D maybe TRBD2 (5 bases). The CDR3 is 15 residues long. The V and J ends lost 4 bases and 5 bases respectively, with 16 bases between them. Germline values: CDR1 SGHNT, CDR2 YYREEE (reference sequence). The CDR3, as DNA: TGTGCCAGCAGCCCCCCAGGCGGACTCCACAATGAGCAGTTCTTC. Protein product: CASSPPGGLHNEQFF. Looking up the rest from reference TRBV5-4 and TRBJ2-1 gives the full variable domain: ETGVTQSPTHLIKTRGQQVTLRCSSQSGHNTVSWYQQALGQGPQFIFQYYREEENGRGNFPPRFSGLQFPNYSSELNVNALELDDSALYLCASSPPGGLHNEQFFGPGTRLTVL.

The chain uses TRBV19 and TRBJ1-5, with D possibly matching TRBD1 (6 bases). The CDR3 length is 15 residues. CDR1 and CDR2 (germline): LNHDA, SQIVND (reference sequence). Trimming shortened V by 9 bases and J by 2 bases, and 17 bases separated the two germline ends. CDR3 sequence reads: CASGKQQGGNQPQHF. The CDR3 bases are TGTGCCAGCGGAAAACAACAGGGTGGCAATCAGCCCCAGCATTTT.

This clone was found a few times. The DNA of the CDR3 is TGTGCCAGCAGTGAAGGACTCCGACAGGGTGTAAATGAGCAGTTCTTC. As protein: CASSEGLRQGVNEQFF. V and J are TRBV6-1 and TRBJ2-1; TRBD1 matches at 7 bases. Per the germline V gene, CDR1 is MNHNS and CDR2 is SASEGT. The CDR3 is 16 residues long. V shed 1 base and J 7 bases; nucleotides not matched to a gene: 10.

The chain uses TRBV5-1 and TRBJ1-2; no definite D call. Looked up from germline, CDR1 is SGHRS and CDR2 is YFSETQ. This CDR3 is built from 13 residues. V lost 0 bases and J lost 2, with 5 bases in between. The CDR3 spells CASSLAQNYGYTF. The CDR3 region has the DNA TGCGCCAGCAGCTTGGCCCAGAACTATGGCTACACCTTC.

A single count supports this clone. The chain couples TRBV7-9 to TRBJ2-1, with TRBD2 matching over 7 bases. This CDR3 is built from 14 residues. With 3 bases clipped from V and 8 bases from J, the junction kept 7 bases outside the gene matches. Germline V gene data show CDR1 as SEHNR and CDR2 as FQNEAQ (reference sequence). The CDR3 spells CASSFPGGRDEQFF. DNA of the CDR3: TGTGCCAGCAGCTTCCCCGGGGGGAGGGATGAGCAGTTCTTC.